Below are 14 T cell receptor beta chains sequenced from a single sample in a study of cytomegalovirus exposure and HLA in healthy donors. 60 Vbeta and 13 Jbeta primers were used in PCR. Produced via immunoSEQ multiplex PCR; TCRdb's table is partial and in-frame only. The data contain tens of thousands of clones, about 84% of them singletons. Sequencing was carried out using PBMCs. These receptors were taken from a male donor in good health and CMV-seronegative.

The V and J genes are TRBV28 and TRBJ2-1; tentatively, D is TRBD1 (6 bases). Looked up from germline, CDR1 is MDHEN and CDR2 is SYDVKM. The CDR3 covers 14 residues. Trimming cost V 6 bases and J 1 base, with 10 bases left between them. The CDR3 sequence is CASSLGTSYNEQFF. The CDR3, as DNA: TGTGCCAGCAGCCTCGGGACATCCTACAATGAGCAGTTCTTC.

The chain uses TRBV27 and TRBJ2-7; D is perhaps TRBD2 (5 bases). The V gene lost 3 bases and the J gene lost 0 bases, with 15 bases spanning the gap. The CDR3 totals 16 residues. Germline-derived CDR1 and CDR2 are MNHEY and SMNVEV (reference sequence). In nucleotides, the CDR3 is TGTGCCAGCAGTTTTATCGGAGGCAGGATCTCCTACGAGCAGTACTTC. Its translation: CASSFIGGRISYEQYF.

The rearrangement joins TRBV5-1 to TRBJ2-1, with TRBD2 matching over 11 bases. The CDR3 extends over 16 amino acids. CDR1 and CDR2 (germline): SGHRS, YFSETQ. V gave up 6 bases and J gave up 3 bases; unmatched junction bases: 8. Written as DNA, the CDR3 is TGCGCCAGCACCCTGGTGGGACTAGCGGACTACAATGAGCAGTTCTTC. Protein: CASTLVGLADYNEQFF.

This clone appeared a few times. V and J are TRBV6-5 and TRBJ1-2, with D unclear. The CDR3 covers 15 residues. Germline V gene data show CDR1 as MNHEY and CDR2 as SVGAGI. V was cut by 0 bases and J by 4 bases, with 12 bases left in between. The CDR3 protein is CASSYSSTRGYGYTF. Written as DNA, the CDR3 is TGTGCCAGCAGTTACTCCTCTACGCGAGGCTATGGCTACACCTTC.

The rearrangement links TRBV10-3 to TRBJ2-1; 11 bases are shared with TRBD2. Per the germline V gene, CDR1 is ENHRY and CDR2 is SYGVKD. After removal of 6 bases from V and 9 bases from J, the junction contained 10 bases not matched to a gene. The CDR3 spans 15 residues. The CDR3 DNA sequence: TGTGCCATCAGGATGACTAGCGGGGCTCTAGGTGAGCAGTTCTTC. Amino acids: CAIRMTSGALGEQFF.

CDR3 bases: TGCGCCAGCAGCTTGGAAGGGACAGGGGGACGCGGCTACACCTTC. The encoded protein is CASSLEGTGGRGYTF. V gene TRBV5-1 combines with J gene TRBJ1-2; 11 nucleotides align to TRBD1. V dropped 0 bases and J dropped 8; count of bases not matched to a gene: 6. The CDR3 runs 15 residues. Germline assignment: CDR1 SGHRS and CDR2 YFSETQ.

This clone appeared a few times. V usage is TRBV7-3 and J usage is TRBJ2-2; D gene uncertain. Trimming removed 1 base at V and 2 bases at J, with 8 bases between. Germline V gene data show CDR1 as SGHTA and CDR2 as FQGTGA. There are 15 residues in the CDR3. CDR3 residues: CASSLSRLNTGELFF. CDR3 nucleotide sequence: TGTGCCAGCAGCTTAAGTCGACTCAACACCGGGGAGCTGTTTTTT.

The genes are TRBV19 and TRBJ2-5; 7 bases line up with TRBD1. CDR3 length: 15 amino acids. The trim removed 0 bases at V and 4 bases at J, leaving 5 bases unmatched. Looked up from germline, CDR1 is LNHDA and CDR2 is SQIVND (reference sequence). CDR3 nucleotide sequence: TGTGCCAGTAGTATAGACAGGGGGACCCCAGAGACCCAGTACTTC. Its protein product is CASSIDRGTPETQYF.

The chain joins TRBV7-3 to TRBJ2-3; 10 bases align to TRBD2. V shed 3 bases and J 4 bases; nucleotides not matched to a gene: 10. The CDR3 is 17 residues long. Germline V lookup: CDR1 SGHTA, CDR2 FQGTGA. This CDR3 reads CASSFDPPSGGADTQYF. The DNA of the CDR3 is TGTGCCAGCAGCTTCGACCCCCCTAGCGGGGGTGCAGATACGCAGTATTTT. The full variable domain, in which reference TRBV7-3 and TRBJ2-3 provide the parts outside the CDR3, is GAGVSQTPSNKVTEKGKYVELRCDPISGHTALYWYRQSLGQGPEFLIYFQGTGAADDSGLPNDRFFAVRPEGSVSTLKIQRTERGDSAVYLCASSFDPPSGGADTQYFGPGTRLTVL.

CDR3 in DNA: TGTGCCAGCAGCCGGGATTTAAGTAATGAAAAACTGTTTTTT. The encoded protein is CASSRDLSNEKLFF. The chain uses TRBV7-2 and TRBJ1-4; D remains unclear. This CDR3 region has 14 residues. CDR1 SGHTA and CDR2 FQGNSA come from the germline V gene. V lost 5 bases to trimming and J lost 4 bases, with 11 bases between them.

CDR3 region: CASTMNVQGWEGYTF. The CDR3 coding sequence is TGTGCCAGCACCATGAACGTCCAGGGGTGGGAAGGCTACACCTTC. The chain combines TRBV6-1 with TRBJ1-2, with D possibly TRBD1 on 6 matching bases. The CDR3 totals 15 residues. The germline V and J ends were trimmed by 7 bases and 8 bases, with 23 bases remaining between them. Germline assignment: CDR1 MNHNS and CDR2 SASEGT.

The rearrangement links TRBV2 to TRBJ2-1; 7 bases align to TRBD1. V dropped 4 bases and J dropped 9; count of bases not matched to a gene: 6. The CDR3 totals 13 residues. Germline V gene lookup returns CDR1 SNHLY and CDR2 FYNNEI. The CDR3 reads CASSVTGVGEQFF. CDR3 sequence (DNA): TGTGCCAGCAGTGTTACAGGGGTTGGTGAGCAGTTCTTC.

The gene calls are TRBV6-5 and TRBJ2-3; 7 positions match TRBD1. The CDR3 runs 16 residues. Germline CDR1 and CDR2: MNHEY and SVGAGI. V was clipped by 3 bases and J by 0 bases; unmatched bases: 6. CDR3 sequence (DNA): TGTGCCAGCAGTTATATGGGGACAGCTAGCACAGATACGCAGTATTTT. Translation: CASSYMGTASTDTQYF.

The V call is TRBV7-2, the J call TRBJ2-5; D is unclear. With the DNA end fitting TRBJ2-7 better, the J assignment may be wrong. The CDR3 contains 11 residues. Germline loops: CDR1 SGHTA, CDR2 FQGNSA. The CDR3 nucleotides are TGTGCCAGCAGCCTCGAAAACGAGCAGTACTTC. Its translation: CASSLENEQYF.